Following are 6 T cell receptor beta chains from one sample sequenced in a study of a mutant IDH1 vaccine in newly diagnosed glioma. Antigens of these TCRs are unknown. Generated by immunoSEQ multiplex PCR, the TCRdb table keeps only in-frame clones and is missing some. The table includes tens of thousands of clones, about 77% detected once. Time point reported: week 11, during vaccination. With topical imiquimod, each dose of the vaccine consisted of 300 ug of mutant IDH1 20-mer peptide. The specimen was PBMCs, collected from a glioma patient whose treatment included an IDH1 peptide vaccine. These receptors were taken from a woman between 18 and 29 years old with glioma.

V is TRBV19 and J is TRBJ2-2; D unresolved. Germline assignment: CDR1 LNHDA and CDR2 SQIVND (reference sequence). Trimming shortened V by 3 bases and J by 6 bases, and 14 bases separated the two germline ends. The CDR3 is made up of 15 amino acids. The DNA of the CDR3 is TGTGCCAGTAGTATTACGGCGGTGGTGTCCGGGGAGCTGTTTTTT. It yields the protein CASSITAVVSGELFF.

The CDR3 bases are TGTGCCAGCGCCGTTCCGGGGAATTCACCCCTCCACTTT. Encoded protein: CASAVPGNSPLHF. The chain carries TRBV28 and TRBJ1-6; D is unresolved. The germline V gene has CDR1 MDHEN and CDR2 SYDVKM. This CDR3 is 13 amino acids long. V was trimmed by 8 bases and J by 7 bases, leaving 12 bases between them.

The chain employs TRBV5-4 and TRBJ2-5; 8 bases agree with TRBD2. The CDR3 sequence is 15 residues long. V dropped 6 bases and J dropped 5; count of bases not matched to a gene: 12. From germline, CDR1 is SGHNT and CDR2 YYREEE (reference sequence). CDR3 in DNA: TGTGCCAGCACCCCTGGCGGGGGGATGAAGGAGACCCAGTACTTC. Amino acids: CASTPGGGMKETQYF. The full variable domain, its missing parts supplied by reference TRBV5-4 and TRBJ2-5, is ETGVTQSPTHLIKTRGQQVTLRCSSQSGHNTVSWYQQALGQGPQFIFQYYREEENGRGNFPPRFSGLQFPNYSSELNVNALELDDSALYLCASTPGGGMKETQYFGPGTRLLVL.

This clone was recorded once. The chain joins TRBV29-1 to TRBJ2-2; D is perhaps TRBD2 (5 bases). CDR1 and CDR2 (germline): SQVTM, ANQGSEA. The CDR3 runs 12 residues. V lost 4 bases and J 7 bases, leaving 10 bases between the germline ends. CDR3 nucleotides: TGCAGCGTTGGGAGGTTGGGCGGGGAGCTGTTTTTT. It translates to CSVGRLGGELFF.

This clone has a handful of counts. The rearrangement uses TRBV30 and TRBJ1-1; D ambiguous. The CDR3 spans 12 residues. Trimming removed 8 bases at V and 1 base at J, with 11 bases between. The germline CDR1 and CDR2 sequences are GTSNPN and SVGIG (reference sequence). The DNA of the CDR3 is TGTGCCGGCAAACGCCAGAACACTGAAGCTTTCTTT. Amino acids: CAGKRQNTEAFF.

The chain recombines TRBV30 with TRBJ2-3, with no clear D. From germline, CDR1 is GTSNPN and CDR2 SVGIG (reference sequence). Trimming took off 4 bases at V and 5 bases at J, with 13 bases between the two ends. This CDR3 spans 13 amino acids. The DNA for the CDR3 is TGTGCCTGGACAGGATCGTTGGGAGATACGCAGTATTTT. Residues: CAWTGSLGDTQYF.